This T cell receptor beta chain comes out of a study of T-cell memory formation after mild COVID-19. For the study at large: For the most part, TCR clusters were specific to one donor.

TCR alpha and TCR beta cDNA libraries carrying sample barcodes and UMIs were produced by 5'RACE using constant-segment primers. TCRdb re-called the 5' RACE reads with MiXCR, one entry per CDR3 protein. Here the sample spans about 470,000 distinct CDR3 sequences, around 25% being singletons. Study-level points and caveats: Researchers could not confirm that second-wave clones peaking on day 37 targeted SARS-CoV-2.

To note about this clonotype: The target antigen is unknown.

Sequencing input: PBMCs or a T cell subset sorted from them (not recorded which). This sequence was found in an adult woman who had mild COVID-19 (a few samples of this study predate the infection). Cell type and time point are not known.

The CDR3 nucleotides read TGTGCCAGCAGTGACGGGGGGCTGAGCGAGCAGTACTTC. It codes for CASSDGGLSEQYF. This sequence joins TRBV6-1 and TRBJ2-7, with D possibly matching TRBD2 (7 bases). Germline CDR1 reads MNHNS; CDR2 reads SASEGT. This CDR3 is built from 13 residues. Trimming pared 3 bases from V and 6 bases from J, leaving 12 bases between.